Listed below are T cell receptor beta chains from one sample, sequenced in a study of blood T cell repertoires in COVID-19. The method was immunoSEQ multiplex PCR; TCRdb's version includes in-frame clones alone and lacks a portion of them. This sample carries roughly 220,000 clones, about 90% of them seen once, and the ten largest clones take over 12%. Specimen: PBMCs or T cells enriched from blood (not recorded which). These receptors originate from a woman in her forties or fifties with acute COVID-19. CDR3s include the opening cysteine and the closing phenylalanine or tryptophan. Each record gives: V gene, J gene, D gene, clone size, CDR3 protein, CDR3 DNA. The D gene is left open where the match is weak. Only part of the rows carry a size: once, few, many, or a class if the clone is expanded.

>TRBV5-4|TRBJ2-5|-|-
CASSLAGSKETQYF
TGTGCCAGCAGCTTGGCCGGGTCCAAAGAGACCCAGTACTTC
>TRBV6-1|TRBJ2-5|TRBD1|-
CASSEGQGWETQYF
TGTGCCAGCAGTGAGGGACAGGGCTGGGAGACCCAGTACTTC
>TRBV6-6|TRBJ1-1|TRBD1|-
CATDRDGMNTEAFF
TGTGCCACCGACAGGGACGGGATGAACACTGAAGCTTTCTTT
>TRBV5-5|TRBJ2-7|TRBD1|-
CASSLLVQGAYEQYF
TGTGCCAGCAGCTTGCTGGTGCAGGGGGCCTACGAGCAGTACTTC
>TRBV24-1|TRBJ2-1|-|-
CATSDYGDSYNEQFF
TGTGCCACCAGTGATTACGGGGATTCCTACAATGAGCAGTTCTTC
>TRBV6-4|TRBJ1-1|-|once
CASSDRGQATEAFF
TGTGCCAGCAGTGACCGGGGACAAGCCACTGAAGCTTTCTTT
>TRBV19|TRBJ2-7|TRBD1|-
CASRETHRGYEQYF
TGTGCCAGTAGGGAAACACACAGGGGGTACGAGCAGTACTTC
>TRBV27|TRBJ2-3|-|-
CASGNPGLPSTDTQYF
TGTGCCAGCGGAAACCCTGGACTTCCTAGCACAGATACGCAGTATTTT
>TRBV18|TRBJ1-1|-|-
CASSQDIANTEAFF
TGTGCCAGCTCCCAGGACATAGCCAACACTGAAGCTTTCTTT
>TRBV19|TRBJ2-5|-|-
CASSINRDRGETQYF
TGTGCCAGTAGTATAAACAGGGATCGTGGAGAGACCCAGTACTTC
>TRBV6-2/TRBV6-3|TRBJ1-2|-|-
CASSYEGLGYGYTF
TGTGCCAGCAGTTACGAGGGCTTGGGCTATGGCTACACCTTC
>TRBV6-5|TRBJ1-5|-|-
CASSLPSPNQPQHF
TGTGCCAGCAGTCTCCCCTCTCCGAATCAGCCCCAGCATTTT
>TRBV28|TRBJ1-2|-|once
CASSLLGGFDGYTF
TGTGCCAGCAGTCTCCTAGGAGGGTTTGATGGCTACACCTTC
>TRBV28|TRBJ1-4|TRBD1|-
CASKSTTGQGVEKLFF
TGTGCCAGCAAATCCACCACGGGACAGGGAGTCGAAAAACTGTTTTTT
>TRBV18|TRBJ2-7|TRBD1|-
CASSPTGDISYEQYF
TGTGCCAGCTCACCAACAGGGGACATCTCCTACGAGCAGTACTTC
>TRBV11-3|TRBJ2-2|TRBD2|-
CASSLGPGLAGGTGELFF
TGTGCCAGCAGCTTAGGTCCCGGACTAGCGGGAGGTACCGGGGAGCTGTTTTTT
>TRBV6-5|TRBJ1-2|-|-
CASRRGKSNYGYTF
TGTGCCAGCAGGAGAGGGAAGTCTAACTATGGCTACACCTTC
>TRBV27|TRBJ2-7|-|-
CASRLTGPLFSYEQYF
TGTGCCAGCAGGCTAACAGGGCCCCTTTTCTCCTACGAGCAGTACTTC
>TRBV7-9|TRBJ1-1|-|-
CASSTGYREAFF
TGTGCCAGCAGCACCGGGTATCGTGAAGCTTTCTTT
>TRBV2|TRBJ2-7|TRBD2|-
CASNRPSGSYEQYF
TGTGCCAGCAATCGTCCTAGCGGCTCCTACGAGCAGTACTTC
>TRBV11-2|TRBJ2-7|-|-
CASSFTDSFSYEQYF
TGTGCCAGCAGCTTTACGGACAGTTTCTCCTACGAGCAGTACTTC
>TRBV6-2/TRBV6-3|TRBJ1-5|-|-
CASSYHNSNQPQHF
TGTGCCAGCAGTTACCACAATAGCAATCAGCCCCAGCATTTT
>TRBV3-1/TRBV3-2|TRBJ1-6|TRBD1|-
CASSPQGAGSPLHF
TGTGCCAGCAGCCCACAGGGGGCTGGTTCACCCCTCCACTTT
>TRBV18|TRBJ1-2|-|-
CASSPQGDYGYTF
TGTGCCAGCTCACCCCAGGGTGACTATGGCTACACCTTC
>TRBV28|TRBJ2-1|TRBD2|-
CASSFREGRHEQFF
TGTGCCAGCAGTTTTCGGGAGGGCCGCCATGAGCAGTTCTTC
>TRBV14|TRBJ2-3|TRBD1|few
CASSQLFGQGADTQYF
TGTGCCAGCAGCCAACTTTTTGGACAGGGAGCAGATACGCAGTATTTT
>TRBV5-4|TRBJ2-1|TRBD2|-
CASSPRLTSGRATNEQFF
TGTGCCAGCAGCCCGCGCCTGACTAGCGGGAGGGCCACCAATGAGCAGTTCTTC
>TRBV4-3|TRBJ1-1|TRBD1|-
CASSQDPTSGQGGMNTEAFF
TGCGCCAGCAGCCAAGATCCGACGTCCGGACAGGGGGGCATGAACACTGAAGCTTTCTTT
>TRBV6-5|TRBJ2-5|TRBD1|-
CASSGTGETQYF
TGTGCCAGCAGCGGGACAGGGGAGACCCAGTACTTC
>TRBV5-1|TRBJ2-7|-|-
CASSLSGDLYEQYF
TGCGCCAGCAGCTTAAGCGGAGACCTCTACGAGCAGTACTTC
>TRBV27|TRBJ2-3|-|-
CASSPPIYSDTQYF
TGTGCCAGCTCACCCCCCATTTACTCGGATACGCAGTATTTT